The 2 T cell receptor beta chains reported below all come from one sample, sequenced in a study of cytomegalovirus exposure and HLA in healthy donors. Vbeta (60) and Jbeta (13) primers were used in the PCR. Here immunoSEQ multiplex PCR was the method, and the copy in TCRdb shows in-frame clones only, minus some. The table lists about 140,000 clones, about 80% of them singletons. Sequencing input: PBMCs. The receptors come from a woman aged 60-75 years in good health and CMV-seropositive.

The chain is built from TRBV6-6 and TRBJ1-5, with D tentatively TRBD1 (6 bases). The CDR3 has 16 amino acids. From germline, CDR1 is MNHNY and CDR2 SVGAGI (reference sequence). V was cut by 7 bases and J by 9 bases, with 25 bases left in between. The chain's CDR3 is CASNPRDKGGGRPQHF. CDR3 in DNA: TGTGCCAGCAATCCCCGGGACAAAGGTGGGGGTAGGCCCCAGCATTTT.

CDR3 sequence: CASSPRNTGSYGYTF. The CDR3 coding sequence is TGTGCCAGCAGCCCCCGAAACACAGGGTCCTATGGCTACACCTTC. The chain couples TRBV9 to TRBJ1-2; perhaps TRBD1 as D (6 bases). The CDR3 extends over 15 amino acids. The V end was cut by 4 bases, the J end by 4 bases, with 17 bases between. Germline CDR1 SGDLS, CDR2 YYNGEE.